Below are 30 T cell receptor beta chains sequenced from a single sample in a study of read filtering for tumor transcriptome and immune sequencing (dated by TCRdb to 2018 to 2021). The instrument was an Illumina HiSeq 4000. The Immunoverse kit was used to build TCR libraries from around 420 ng RNA, with molecular barcoded adaptors covering alpha/delta and beta/gamma chains. TCRdb reanalyzed the raw reads on its own, using fastp at Q25 for trimming and MiXCR for clone calling, and kept in-frame beta chains. Each CDR3 protein appears once, grouped with its most common genes and DNA. The sample table holds 50,000 to 65,000 distinct CDR3 sequences, of which about 21% were seen once. The ten top clones hold more than 12% of the sample. Source material: a population of CD138-negative cells sorted from bone marrow. The cell subset or site label for this specimen denotes: bone marrow mononuclear cells depleted of CD138+ plasma/myeloma cells by negative magnetic selection. Every receptor here comes from a donor at least 40 years old with multiple myeloma.

At least ten counts were recorded for this clonotype. The chain carries TRBV20-1 and TRBJ2-7, with 9 bases fitting TRBD1. V gave up 5 bases and J gave up 4 bases; unmatched junction bases: 6. Germline CDR1 reads DFQATT; CDR2 reads SNEGSKA (reference sequence). The CDR3 covers 13 residues. The CDR3 bases are TGCAGTGCTGCAAGGGACAGGGCTTACGAGCAGTACTTC. It yields the protein CSAARDRAYEQYF.

This clonotype has just a few counts. This chain connects TRBV20-1 to TRBJ2-3; no definite D call. There are 11 residues in the CDR3. CDR1 and CDR2 (germline): DFQATT, SNEGSKA (reference sequence). Written as DNA, the CDR3 is TGCATCCCCTGGGACACAGATACGCAGTATTTT. The encoded protein is CIPWDTDTQYF.

V and J are TRBV12-3 or TRBV12-4 and TRBJ2-3; TRBD2 matches 8 bases. V dropped 10 bases and J dropped 11; count of bases not matched to a gene: 17. This CDR3 comprises 14 residues. The CDR3 bases are TGTGCCAACACCCGTAGCGGGGCCGCAATGGTGCAGTATTTT. Its protein product is CANTRSGAAMVQYF.

With regard to this clonotype: A much larger clone lies one base from this, so it may be a read error. The rearrangement uses TRBV19 and TRBJ2-2; no clear D gene. Germline V CDR1 and CDR2: LNHDA, SQIVND (reference sequence). The CDR3 totals 14 residues. Trimming stripped 5 bases from V and 6 bases from J, with 13 bases between. CDR3 protein: CASSVPSGPGELFF. CDR3 DNA sequence: TGTGCCAGTAGTGTCCCGTCCGGACCCGGGGAGCTGTTTTTT.

This clonotype has a count of ten or more. V gene TRBV7-8 combines with J gene TRBJ2-3, with D uncertain. V lost 6 bases to trimming and J lost 1 base, with 14 bases between them. Germline V lookup: CDR1 SGHVS, CDR2 FQNEAQ. The length of the CDR3 is 15 residues. CDR3 DNA: TGTGCCAGCAGTGCCGTTGGCGGCCGCACAGATACGCAGTATTTT. It yields the protein CASSAVGGRTDTQYF.

This clonotype showed up just a few times. J is TRBJ2-3 and V is TRBV2; TRBD2 agrees at 8 bases. The germline V gene has CDR1 SNHLY and CDR2 FYNNEI. J lost 2 bases, V lost 7 bases, and 5 bases had no gene match. The CDR3 loop spans 14 amino acids. The CDR3 coding sequence is TGTGCCAGCAAAACGGGACTAGTCACAGATACGCAGTATTTT. This translates into CASKTGLVTDTQYF.

The genes are TRBV20-1 and TRBJ2-3; no definite D call. This CDR3 contains 15 residues. CDR1 is DFQATT and CDR2 is SNEGSKA in the germline V gene (reference sequence). Trimming cost V 0 bases and J 0 bases, with 10 bases left between them. The CDR3 coding sequence is TGCAGTGCTAGAGAGTGGAACTCTAGCACAGATACGCAGTATTTT. Translated: CSAREWNSSTDTQYF.

The rearrangement joins TRBV20-1 to TRBJ1-5; D possibly corresponds to TRBD1 (6 bases). The V end was cut by 5 bases, the J end by 2 bases, with 10 bases between. CDR3 size: 13 residues. Germline CDR1 and CDR2: DFQATT and SNEGSKA (reference sequence). CDR3: CSAGTLGNQPQHF. CDR3 nucleotides: TGCAGTGCTGGGACACTGGGCAATCAGCCCCAGCATTTT.

The table lists this clonotype with many counts. The chain has TRBV3-1 and TRBJ1-4; no reliable D call. Trimming removed 2 bases at V and 8 bases at J, with 12 bases between. The CDR3 spans 14 residues. The germline V gene has CDR1 LGHDT and CDR2 YNNKEL (reference sequence). The CDR3 region is CASSQFRLSEKLFF. The DNA of the CDR3 is TGTGCCAGCAGCCAATTCAGACTTTCGGAAAAACTGTTTTTT.

This clonotype was counted ten times or more. The chain is built from TRBV12-3 or TRBV12-4 and TRBJ1-6; D is undetermined. The CDR3 consists of 12 residues. V dropped 8 bases and J dropped 8 bases, with 10 bases sitting between them. In nucleotides, the CDR3 is TGTGCCAGCGGAACAGAGGATTCACCCCTCCACTTT. Translating gives CASGTEDSPLHF.

With respect to this clonotype: A much larger clonotype is one base distant, so this may be a read error. Given the absence of the conserved phenylalanine or tryptophan at the CDR3 end, a read error is likely. CDR3 sequence: CATSRGANTGELFY. The CDR3 DNA is TGTGCCACCAGCAGAGGGGCGAACACCGGGGAGCTGTTTTAT. This chain joins TRBV15 and TRBJ2-2; D is ambiguous. Looked up from germline, CDR1 is LNHNV and CDR2 is YYDKDF (reference sequence). The germline V and J ends were trimmed by 1 base and 0 bases, with 3 bases remaining between them. This CDR3 has 14 residues.

Of note for this clonotype: One base away lies a much larger clone, so this may be a sequencing read error. It is likely a read error, because the conserved phenylalanine at the end of the CDR3 is missing. V gene TRBV19 combines with J gene TRBJ2-5, with a possible D match to TRBD2 (6 bases). CDR1 and CDR2 from the germline V gene are LNHDA and SQIVND (reference sequence). The CDR3 loop spans 14 amino acids. With 6 bases removed from V and 2 bases from J, the gap between germline ends came to 13 bases. The CDR3 DNA reads TGTGCCAGTAGGCCGGGACTGAGGCAAGAGACCCAGTACATC. Residues: CASRPGLRQETQYI.

The table lists this clonotype with many counts. The V call is TRBV6-2 or TRBV6-3, the J call TRBJ2-1; 7 bases are a match to TRBD2. This CDR3 contains 13 residues. With 5 bases clipped from V and 7 bases from J, the junction kept 5 bases outside the gene matches. Germline loops: CDR1 MNHEY, CDR2 SVGEGT. The CDR3 region has the DNA TGTGCCAGCAGTCCGGGACTATTTAATGAGCAGTTCTTC. It specifies CASSPGLFNEQFF.

This clonotype came up a few times. V is TRBV10-3 and J is TRBJ2-3; 7 bases fit TRBD2. The CDR3 is 16 amino acids. V shed 4 bases, J shed 0 bases, and the junction held 7 bases outside the gene matches. CDR1 is ENHRY and CDR2 is SYGVKD in the germline V gene. CDR3: CAISAASGRSTDTQYF. The CDR3 DNA sequence: TGTGCCATCAGTGCCGCTAGCGGACGTAGCACAGATACGCAGTATTTT.

This clonotype was counted a few times. The gene calls are TRBV28 and TRBJ1-1; possibly TRBD1 for D (5 bases). The CDR3 consists of 16 residues. From germline, CDR1 is MDHEN and CDR2 SYDVKM. Trimming took off 5 bases at V and 2 bases at J, with 18 bases between the two ends. CDR3 amino acids: CASSPGWDDKNTEAFF. CDR3 sequence (DNA): TGTGCCAGCAGTCCAGGGTGGGACGATAAAAACACTGAAGCTTTCTTT.

This clonotype was counted ten times or more. Here the CDR3 DNA reads TGTGCCAGCAATGCGGGGAAAGGGGCAGATACGCAGTATTTT. The encoded protein is CASNAGKGADTQYF. The V gene is TRBV5-4, the J gene TRBJ2-3, with D tentatively TRBD2 (6 bases). The CDR3 covers 14 residues. V was clipped by 6 bases and J by 4 bases, with 15 bases between them. In germline, CDR1 is SGHNT, CDR2 YYREEE (reference sequence).

The chain couples TRBV7-9 to TRBJ1-2; D is uncertain. This CDR3 is built from 14 residues. The V gene's germline CDR1 is SEHNR and CDR2 FQNEAQ (reference sequence). With 5 bases removed from V and 5 bases from J, the gap between germline ends came to 15 bases. CDR3 bases: TGTGCCAGCAGCCCCCGCGCGGCGGGATATGGCTACACCTTC. Its translation: CASSPRAAGYGYTF.

This clonotype was counted only a few times. The chain has TRBV3-1 and TRBJ2-2; 10 bases map to TRBD2. The CDR3 loop spans 16 amino acids. The V gene's germline CDR1 is LGHDT and CDR2 YNNKEL (reference sequence). The ends lost 4 bases at V and 3 bases at J; junction bases unmatched: 5. CDR3 sequence: CASSPRTSGYTGELFF. For the CDR3, the DNA is TGTGCCAGCAGCCCCAGGACTAGCGGCTACACCGGGGAGCTGTTTTTT.

This clonotype was seen repeatedly, ten times or more. This chain connects TRBV28 to TRBJ2-5; the match to TRBD1 covers 7 bases. The V and J ends lost 4 bases and 6 bases, in that order; junction bases with no gene match: 5. The CDR3 has 13 amino acids. Germline V gene data show CDR1 as MDHEN and CDR2 as SYDVKM. CDR3 protein: CASSSGQAKTQYF. CDR3 in DNA: TGTGCCAGCAGTTCCGGACAGGCGAAGACCCAGTACTTC.

The sample holds many counts of this clonotype. This rearrangement joins TRBV5-6 to TRBJ2-7; D call uncertain. Germline CDR1 is SGHDT and CDR2 is YYEEEE. The V end was cut by 0 bases, the J end by 7 bases, with 5 bases between. The CDR3 runs to 11 residues. Here the CDR3 reads CASSLGLEQYF. The CDR3 region has the DNA TGTGCCAGCAGCTTGGGGTTGGAGCAGTACTTC.

This clonotype was detected ten times or more. The CDR3: CASSLQGTGELFF. For the CDR3, the DNA is TGCGCCAGCAGCTTGCAGGGTACCGGGGAGCTGTTTTTT. V gene TRBV5-1 combines with J gene TRBJ2-2; perhaps TRBD1 as D (5 bases). Trimming removed 1 base from V and 5 bases from J, with 6 bases in between. Germline lookup yields CDR1 SGHRS and CDR2 YFSETQ. This CDR3 has 13 residues.

This clonotype appeared a few times. The chain uses TRBV7-9 and TRBJ1-5; weak D call: TRBD1 (5 bases). Trimming cost V 6 bases and J 0 bases, with 9 bases left between them. The V gene's germline CDR1 is SEHNR and CDR2 FQNEAQ (reference sequence). This CDR3 is built from 14 residues. The CDR3 DNA reads TGTGCCAGCAGAGCTACAGGTAGCAATCAGCCCCAGCATTTT. Translating gives CASRATGSNQPQHF.

This clonotype was observed a handful of times. V usage is TRBV12-3 or TRBV12-4 and J usage is TRBJ1-5, with 10 bases fitting TRBD1. The CDR3 runs to 17 residues. V was clipped by 6 bases and J by 2 bases; unmatched bases: 10. CDR3 sequence reads: CASSTGTGVVGNQPQHF. CDR3 DNA: TGTGCCAGCAGCACCGGGACAGGGGTAGTGGGCAATCAGCCCCAGCATTTT.

The sample holds many counts of this clonotype. The rearrangement links TRBV28 to TRBJ2-4; weak D call: TRBD2 (6 bases). The CDR3 has 14 amino acids. Trimming shortened V by 7 bases and J by 10 bases, and 20 bases separated the two germline ends. Germline CDR1 is MDHEN and CDR2 is SYDVKM. CDR3 bases: TGTGCCAGCATGATACGGGACTCCCCTCGAATTCAGTACTTC. It specifies CASMIRDSPRIQYF. The variable domain in full, with the rest retrieved from reference TRBV28 and TRBJ2-4, is DVKVTQSSRYLVKRTGEKVFLECVQDMDHENMFWYRQDPGLGLRLIYFSYDVKMKEKGDIPEGYSVSREKKERFSLILESASTNQTSMYLCASMIRDSPRIQYFGAGTRLSVL.

Ten or more counts support this clonotype. V is TRBV27 and J is TRBJ2-5, with 13 bases aligning to TRBD2. This CDR3 contains 16 residues. Germline V gives CDR1 MNHEY, CDR2 SMNVEV (reference sequence). Germline trimming cut 3 bases from V and 4 bases from J; bases unmatched to any gene: 5. CDR3 loop: CASSLGLAGIPETQYF. The CDR3 DNA follows: TGTGCCAGCAGTTTGGGACTAGCGGGAATCCCAGAGACCCAGTACTTC.

This clonotype appeared many times. The rearrangement joins TRBV19 to TRBJ1-1; unclear D gene. V lost 5 bases to trimming and J lost 1 base, with 11 bases between them. CDR1 and CDR2 (germline): LNHDA, SQIVND (reference sequence). There are 14 residues in the CDR3. CDR3 in amino acids: CASSFGRGNTEAFF. The CDR3 bases are TGTGCCAGTAGTTTCGGGAGAGGGAACACTGAAGCTTTCTTT. The complete variable domain, with remaining parts taken from reference TRBV19 and TRBJ1-1, reads DGGITQSPKYLFRKEGQNVTLSCEQNLNHDAMYWYRQDPGQGLRLIYYSQIVNDFQKGDIAEGYSVSREKKESFPLTVTSAQKNPTAFYLCASSFGRGNTEAFFGQGTRLTVV.

This clonotype was detected ten times or more. The V and J genes are TRBV5-1 and TRBJ1-1; no definite D call. The ends were cut back, 0 bases at V and 3 bases at J, with 6 bases in the middle. In germline, CDR1 is SGHRS, CDR2 YFSETQ. The CDR3 sequence is 13 residues long. CDR3 DNA sequence: TGCGCCAGCAGCTTGGCGGTCTACACTGAAGCTTTCTTT. Translation: CASSLAVYTEAFF.

This clonotype was picked up many times. CDR3 in amino acids: CASSQVSSSGGRNEQFF. In DNA form, the CDR3 reads TGCGCCAGCAGCCAAGTCTCCTCTAGCGGGGGTCGCAATGAGCAGTTCTTC. This chain links TRBV4-1 with TRBJ2-1, with 10 positions matching TRBD2. V shed 1 base, J shed 6 bases, and the junction held 9 bases outside the gene matches. This CDR3 contains 17 residues. CDR1 is MGHRA and CDR2 is YSYEKL in the germline V gene.

The chain recombines TRBV21-1 with TRBJ2-5; the table's TRBD2 call for D was not verified on the DNA. TRBV21-1 is a pseudogene. CDR3 length: 17 residues. CDR3 sequence reads: CASSLRTSGTSAETQYF. Written as DNA, the CDR3 is TGTGCCAGCAGCTTACGGACTAGCGGGACATCGGCGGAGACCCAGTACTTC.

This clonotype was observed at least ten times. Written as DNA, the CDR3 is TGCAGCGTTGATCCAGGGGGCAATCAGCCCCAGCATTTT. This translates into CSVDPGGNQPQHF. This rearrangement joins TRBV29-1 to TRBJ1-5, with a weak D call TRBD1 (6 bases). Germline loops: CDR1 SQVTM, CDR2 ANQGSEA. The CDR3 is 13 amino acids. V was clipped by 3 bases and J by 2 bases, with 8 bases between them.